This T cell receptor (beta chain) was sequenced for a study of blood T cell repertoires in COVID-19. Study-wide context: Samples representing acute and convalescent COVID-19 were sourced from the United States, Italy and Spain.

Cohort 3 recovered donors had two negative PCRs, clearance, or symptom resolution. Per germline, CDR1 SGHTA and CDR2 FQGTGA. Trimming stripped 0 bases from V and 1 base from J, with 6 bases between. This CDR3 spans 14 amino acids. Authors' data handling: From reference gene primer amplification, estimates of nucleated cell counts were derived. Measured with immunoSEQ multiplex PCR; TCRdb has only the in-frame clones, and not every one. Clone size and the V and J calls come from that table; the DNA yielded D and trimming. The sample yields about 440,000 clones, roughly 87% seen once. The chain joins TRBV7-3 to TRBJ1-1; D is ambiguous. This TCR derives from a man aged 18 to 29 who had recovered from COVID-19. The sequenced sample was PBMCs or T cells enriched from blood (not recorded which). The CDR3 DNA is TGTGCCAGCAGCTTAACGGGCCGGAACACTGAAGCTTTCTTT. Its protein is CASSLTGRNTEAFF.